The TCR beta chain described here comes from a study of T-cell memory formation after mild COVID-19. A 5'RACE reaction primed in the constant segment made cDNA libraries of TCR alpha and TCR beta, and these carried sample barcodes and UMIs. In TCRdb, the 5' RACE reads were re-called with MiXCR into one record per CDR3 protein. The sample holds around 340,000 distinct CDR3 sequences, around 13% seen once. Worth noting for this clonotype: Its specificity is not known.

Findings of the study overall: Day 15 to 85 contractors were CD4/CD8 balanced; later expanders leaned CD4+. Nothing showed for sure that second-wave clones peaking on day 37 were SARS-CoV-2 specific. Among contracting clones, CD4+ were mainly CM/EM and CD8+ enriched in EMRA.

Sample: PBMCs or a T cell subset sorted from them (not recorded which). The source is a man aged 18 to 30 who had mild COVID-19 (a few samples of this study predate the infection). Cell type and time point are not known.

CDR3 protein: CASSKKGQGASNYGYTF. In DNA, the CDR3 is TGTGCCAGCAGCAAAAAGGGACAGGGGGCATCTAACTATGGCTACACCTTC. The V gene is TRBV21-1, the J gene TRBJ1-2; the DNA was not used to check the table's D call, TRBD1. TRBV21-1 is an annotated pseudogene. This CDR3 region has 17 residues.